The 2 T cell receptor beta chains presented below share a single source sample, sequenced in a study of T cells in Graves' hyperthyroidism and ophthalmopathy. Amplification yielded TCR beta CDR3 regions, with RNA transcripts as the source. When the TCR CDR3 underwent first-round RT-PCR, the HTBI primer set was used. TCRdb independently ran MiXCR on the multiplex PCR reads; one entry per CDR3 protein. This sample carries 400,000 to 600,000 distinct CDR3 sequences, roughly 15% of them seen once, and the ten largest clones take about 29%. The sequenced material came from blood. The origin of the receptors is a woman aged 30 to 39 with Graves' ophthalmopathy.

This clonotype was observed at least ten times. For the CDR3, the DNA is TGTGCCAGCAGCTTAGCGTGGGTGATAGCGGGCAGGTGGGGGACCCAGTACTTC. Its translation: CASSLAWVIAGRWGTQYF. The V gene is TRBV7-2, the J gene TRBJ2-5, with 7 bases lining up with TRBD2. Germline V lookup: CDR1 SGHTA, CDR2 FQGNSA. The J segment lost 7 bases and the V segment lost 0 bases, leaving 17 bases of the junction unmatched. The CDR3 totals 18 residues.

This clonotype has just a few counts. The chain joins TRBV6-5 to TRBJ2-1; D call uncertain. Deletions cut 2 bases from V and 5 bases from J, with 19 bases between. CDR1 MNHEY and CDR2 SVGAGI come from the germline V gene. This CDR3 is 17 amino acids long. This chain's CDR3 is CASSYLPDISGNNEQFF. In nucleotides, the CDR3 is TGTGCCAGCAGTTACCTCCCAGACATCTCCGGCAACAATGAGCAGTTCTTC.